A single sample gave rise to the 31 T cell receptor beta chains below, sequenced in a study of human T cells and chemical hapten exposure. Time point indicated: pre-sensitization, week 0. Indicated treatment: therapeutic diphenylcyclopropenone sensitization with weekly scalp DPC. Via MiXCR, TCRdb re-called the RACE reads, giving one row per CDR3 protein. The repertoire consists of about 92,000 distinct CDR3 sequences, with 9.6% occurring once and the leading ten covering roughly 3.5%. The sequences come from whole blood, collected in connection with sensitization to the hapten diphenylcyclopropenone (DPC). These receptors came from a woman between 35 and 50 years old with alopecia areata. Some clones in this sample may be carry-over from other donors' samples.

This clonotype was seen ten or more times. V and J are TRBV7-9 and TRBJ1-2; D remains ambiguous. Per germline, CDR1 SEHNR and CDR2 FQNEAQ (reference sequence). V was trimmed by 6 bases and J by 2 bases, leaving 4 bases between them. CDR3 length equals 11 residues. The CDR3, as DNA: TGTGCCAGCAGGGAAAACTATGGCTACACCTTC. It translates to CASRENYGYTF.

This clonotype occurred many times. This rearrangement joins TRBV6-1 to TRBJ2-1, with 7 bases that match TRBD2. Trimming cost V 3 bases and J 7 bases; bases outside gene matches: 12. CDR1 and CDR2 from the germline V gene are MNHNS and SASEGT. The CDR3 extends over 16 amino acids. CDR3 DNA sequence: TGTGCCAGCAGTGACTATATCGGGCGGGGGAGGAATGAGCAGTTCTTC. Translation: CASSDYIGRGRNEQFF.

This clonotype was recorded at least ten times. The CDR3, as DNA: TGTGCCAGCAGTTTCGGAGCGGAAGCTTTCTTT. Protein: CASSFGAEAFF. V and J are TRBV12-3 or TRBV12-4 and TRBJ1-1; D uncertain. The ends were cut back, 3 bases at V and 8 bases at J, with 7 bases in the middle. This CDR3 has 11 residues.

This clonotype has a count of ten or more. The CDR3 sequence: CASSFFAGLAKNIQYF. CDR3 sequence (DNA): TGTGCCAGCAGTTTTTTCGCAGGACTAGCCAAAAACATTCAGTACTTC. The chain carries TRBV12-3 or TRBV12-4 and TRBJ2-4; a possible D gene is TRBD2 (5 bases). V was cut by 3 bases and J by 0 bases, with 12 bases left in between. The CDR3 totals 16 residues.

Ten or more counts support this clonotype. V and J are TRBV7-6 and TRBJ2-1; TRBD2 might be the D (7 bases). Trimming stripped 1 base from V and 5 bases from J, with 12 bases between. Per the germline V gene, CDR1 is SGHVS and CDR2 is FNYEAQ. CDR3 length: 15 amino acids. The CDR3 spells CASSLGGGRDNEQFF. In DNA form, the CDR3 reads TGTGCCAGCAGCTTAGGGGGGGGCAGGGACAATGAGCAGTTCTTC.

V gene TRBV11-2 combines with J gene TRBJ2-1; TRBD1 matches 12 bases. The CDR3 consists of 16 residues. Looked up from germline, CDR1 is SGHAT and CDR2 is FQNNGV. V lost 4 bases and J lost 5; bases outside the gene matches: 6. The CDR3 bases are TGTGCCAGCAGCTCCAGGAGGGACAGGGGGCACAATGAGCAGTTCTTC. Residues: CASSSRRDRGHNEQFF. Complete variable domain (other parts from reference TRBV11-2 and TRBJ2-1): EAGVAQSPRYKIIEKRQSVAFWCNPISGHATLYWYQQILGQGPKLLIQFQNNGVVDDSQLPKDRFSAERLKGVDSTLKIQPAKLEDSAVYLCASSSRRDRGHNEQFFGPGTRLTVL.

This clonotype has just a few counts. The rearrangement joins TRBV7-2 to TRBJ2-7, with 10 nucleotides matching TRBD2. This CDR3 region has 19 residues. V was pared by 5 bases and J by 3 bases, with 19 bases of the junction left unmatched. Germline lookup yields CDR1 SGHTA and CDR2 FQGNSA. The CDR3 sequence: CASSPRRIKTSGPNYEQYF. In DNA, the CDR3 is TGTGCCAGCAGCCCCCGTAGAATCAAGACTAGCGGGCCCAACTACGAGCAGTACTTC.

The V call is TRBV21-1, the J call TRBJ1-1; the table assigns TRBD1, which was not confirmed against the DNA. TRBV21-1 has pseudogene status. The CDR3 is 15 amino acids. CDR3 amino acids: CASSPWGQMNTEAFF. Here the CDR3 DNA reads TGTGCCAGCAGTCCTTGGGGACAAATGAACACTGAAGCTTTCTTT.

The V gene is TRBV9, the J gene TRBJ2-2, with D possibly matching TRBD2 (6 bases). The CDR3 is 14 residues long. Germline values: CDR1 SGDLS, CDR2 YYNGEE. V was shortened by 4 bases and J by 6 bases, with 13 bases between the two germline ends. CDR3 amino acids: CASSPLGGAGELFF. The CDR3 region has the DNA TGTGCCAGCAGCCCCCTCGGAGGGGCCGGGGAGCTGTTTTTT.

This clonotype was counted many times. The chain couples TRBV7-9 to TRBJ2-7; TRBD2 is a possible D gene (5 bases). The CDR3 length is 19 residues. The germline gives CDR1 SEHNR, CDR2 FQNEAQ (reference sequence). V lost 2 bases and J lost 3, with 26 bases in between. The CDR3 is CASSLYPYTDSGSRYEQYF. The CDR3 nucleotides read TGTGCCAGCAGCTTATACCCCTATACGGACTCGGGGAGTCGCTACGAGCAGTACTTC.

This clonotype showed up just a few times. The chain is built from TRBV7-8 and TRBJ1-5, with TRBD1 as a possible D gene (5 bases). The CDR3 is 16 amino acids. The V end lost 3 bases, the J end lost 3 bases, and 15 bases lay between the germline ends. Germline-derived CDR1 and CDR2 are SGHVS and FQNEAQ. In DNA, the CDR3 is TGTGCCAGCAGCTTTGGCAGGGTTGGATTCAATCAGCCCCAGCATTTT. Protein sequence: CASSFGRVGFNQPQHF. The whole variable domain, remainder taken from reference TRBV7-8 and TRBJ1-5, is GAGVSQSPRYKVAKRGQDVALRCDPISGHVSLFWYQQALGQGPEFLTYFQNEAQLDKSGLPSDRFFAERPEGSVSTLKIQRTQQEDSAVYLCASSFGRVGFNQPQHFGDGTRLSIL.

As to this clonotype: A much larger clone sits a single nucleotide away, making a read error possible. The chain links TRBV6-2 or TRBV6-3 to TRBJ2-5, with 10 bases that match TRBD2. This CDR3 comprises 16 residues. Germline trimming cut 1 base from V and 6 bases from J; bases unmatched to any gene: 8. Germline CDR1 reads MNHEY; CDR2 reads SVGEGT. The CDR3 DNA reads as TGTGCCAGCAGTTACTTACAAGCGGGGGGGAGAAAGACCCAGTACTTC. Translated: CASSYLQAGGRKTQYF.

The gene calls are TRBV25-1 and TRBJ2-7; D may correspond to TRBD1 or TRBD2 (7 bases each). The CDR3 sequence is 16 residues long. Germline CDR1 reads MGHDK; CDR2 reads SYGVNS. V lost 5 bases and J 5 bases, leaving 22 bases between the germline ends. CDR3 coding DNA: TGTGCCAGCAGTAAACCTCACACAGGGGAGGGAGACGAGCAGTACTTC. Translating it yields CASSKPHTGEGDEQYF.

The chain couples TRBV7-9 to TRBJ1-2; unclear D gene. CDR3 length equals 13 residues. Trimming pared 6 bases from V and 0 bases from J, leaving 8 bases between. Germline CDR1 is SEHNR and CDR2 is FQNEAQ (reference sequence). CDR3 residues: CASRLDTNYGYTF. CDR3 DNA sequence: TGTGCCAGCAGACTCGACACTAACTATGGCTACACCTTC.

This clonotype occurred a few times. The V and J genes are TRBV30 and TRBJ1-2, with 9 bases that match TRBD1. The CDR3 is 17 residues long. CDR1 GTSNPN and CDR2 SVGIG come from the germline V gene (reference sequence). J was trimmed by 2 bases and V by 0 bases; bases with no gene match: 10. Written as DNA, the CDR3 is TGTGCCTGGAGTGTACCTCGGGACAGGGCTAGAAACTATGGCTACACCTTC. It yields the protein CAWSVPRDRARNYGYTF. The full variable domain, with the rest looked up from reference TRBV30 and TRBJ1-2, is SQTIHQWPATLVQPVGSPLSLECTVEGTSNPNLYWYRQAAGRGLQLLFYSVGIGQISSEVPQNLSASRPQDRQFILSSKKLLLSDSGFYLCAWSVPRDRARNYGYTFGSGTRLTVV.

This clonotype was recorded at least ten times. The CDR3 sequence: CSVLPQETQYF. The CDR3 DNA is TGCAGCGTACTACCCCAAGAGACCCAGTACTTC. This chain connects TRBV29-1 to TRBJ2-5; D is unresolved. CDR3 size: 11 residues. Trimming removed 6 bases at V and 1 base at J, with 6 bases between. In germline, CDR1 is SQVTM, CDR2 ANQGSEA.

This clonotype has at least ten counts. J is TRBJ2-5 and V is TRBV12-3 or TRBV12-4; D might be TRBD1 or TRBD2, each matching 5 bases. V lost 3 bases, J lost 4 bases, and 12 bases lay in between. CDR3 size: 14 residues. The CDR3 here is CASSFRNGAETQYF. The CDR3 region has the DNA TGTGCCAGCAGTTTTAGGAACGGGGCAGAGACCCAGTACTTC.

This clonotype was picked up many times. The rearrangement uses TRBV19 and TRBJ2-3; maybe TRBD1 (6 bases). Trimming left V 2 bases short and J 4 bases short, with 13 bases between. The CDR3 is made up of 15 amino acids. Germline V gene sequence: CDR1 LNHDA, CDR2 SQIVND (reference sequence). CDR3 sequence: CASSINREVADTQYF. The CDR3 nucleotides are TGTGCCAGTAGTATAAACAGGGAAGTGGCAGATACGCAGTATTTT.

The chain uses TRBV20-1 and TRBJ2-7, with 10 bases lining up with TRBD1. This CDR3 is 13 amino acids long. Unmatched junction bases numbered 4, after V lost 5 bases and J lost 3 bases. Germline V gives CDR1 DFQATT, CDR2 SNEGSKA (reference sequence). CDR3 residues: CSAPGQGIYEQYF. Written as DNA, the CDR3 is TGCAGTGCTCCGGGACAGGGGATCTACGAGCAGTACTTC.

This clonotype occurred many times. The J gene is TRBJ2-7, the V gene TRBV10-3; 7 nucleotides match TRBD1. The CDR3 totals 12 residues. Losses at the gene ends were 6 bases for V and 1 base for J; bases not matched to a gene: 0. Per germline, CDR1 ENHRY and CDR2 SYGVKD. For the CDR3, the DNA is TGTGCCATCAGGACAGGGTCCTACGAGCAGTACTTC. Translation gives CAIRTGSYEQYF.

The V and J genes are TRBV7-9 and TRBJ2-7; TRBD2 aligns across 7 bases. V gave up 1 base and J gave up 3 bases; unmatched junction bases: 12. The V gene's germline CDR1 is SEHNR and CDR2 FQNEAQ (reference sequence). The CDR3 contains 17 residues. The CDR3 DNA follows: TGTGCCAGCAGCTTAGATCCCAGGGACTACTCCATCTACGAGCAGTACTTC. Residues: CASSLDPRDYSIYEQYF. Complete variable domain (other parts from reference TRBV7-9 and TRBJ2-7): DTGVSQNPRHKITKRGQNVTFRCDPISEHNRLYWYRQTLGQGPEFLTYFQNEAQLEKSRLLSDRFSAERPKGSFSTLEIQRTEQGDSAMYLCASSLDPRDYSIYEQYFGPGTRLTVT.

Ten or more counts support this clonotype. V and J are TRBV29-1 and TRBJ1-3, with no clear D. In germline, CDR1 is SQVTM, CDR2 ANQGSEA. V was trimmed by 3 bases and J by 0 bases, leaving 9 bases between them. The CDR3 is made up of 14 amino acids. CDR3 residues: CSVEAGTSGNTIYF. In DNA, the CDR3 is TGCAGCGTTGAGGCGGGAACCTCTGGAAACACCATATATTTT.

In this sample, this clonotype turned up a few times. This chain uses TRBV11-2 with TRBJ2-4; D is unclear. Germline CDR1 is SGHAT and CDR2 is FQNNGV. The ends were cut back, 7 bases at V and 0 bases at J, with 13 bases in the middle. The length of the CDR3 is 15 residues. CDR3 in DNA: TGTGCCAGCAAGTCCAATCGTGGAGCCAAAAACATTCAGTACTTC. The encoded protein is CASKSNRGAKNIQYF.

This clonotype was found many times. This chain joins TRBV24-1 and TRBJ1-1, with D hard to call. V lost 1 base, J lost 5 bases, and 7 bases lay in between. Germline V CDR1 and CDR2: KGHDR, SFDVKD. This CDR3 region has 13 residues. DNA of the CDR3: TGTGCCACCAGTGATTTTAAAAAAACTGAAGCTTTCTTT. Protein: CATSDFKKTEAFF.

This clonotype was seen ten or more times. The chain is built from TRBV29-1 and TRBJ2-3, with 9 positions matching TRBD2. The germline CDR1 and CDR2 sequences are SQVTM and ANQGSEA. Unmatched junction bases numbered 9, after V lost 0 bases and J lost 5 bases. This CDR3 region has 16 residues. The CDR3 sequence is CSVEDWAGGLKDTQYF. CDR3 DNA sequence: TGCAGCGTTGAAGATTGGGCGGGGGGGCTGAAAGATACGCAGTATTTT.

This clonotype has just a few counts. This chain links TRBV2 with TRBJ1-1, with D uncertain. This CDR3 contains 15 residues. V lost 2 bases to trimming and J lost 3 bases, with 13 bases between them. In germline, CDR1 is SNHLY, CDR2 FYNNEI. CDR3: CASSERTEADTEAFF. In DNA form, the CDR3 reads TGTGCCAGCAGTGAAAGGACGGAAGCCGACACTGAAGCTTTCTTT.

This clonotype was seen repeatedly, ten times or more. This chain joins TRBV7-9 and TRBJ2-3; D is ambiguous. CDR3 length equals 13 residues. Germline CDR1 reads SEHNR; CDR2 reads FQNEAQ (reference sequence). V lost 3 bases and J lost 5, with 9 bases in between. The CDR3 region is CASSFRHGDTQYF. CDR3 nucleotide sequence: TGTGCCAGCAGCTTCCGACACGGAGATACGCAGTATTTT.

The chain combines TRBV12-3 or TRBV12-4 with TRBJ1-6; 7 bases match TRBD1. The CDR3 runs 14 residues. V was pared by 5 bases and J by 7 bases, with 5 bases of the junction left unmatched. The CDR3 protein is CASSLGQQNSPLHF. In nucleotides, the CDR3 is TGTGCCAGCAGTCTGGGACAGCAGAATTCACCCCTCCACTTT.

The sample holds many counts of this clonotype. The rearrangement joins TRBV18 to TRBJ2-6; D gene unclear. This CDR3 has 17 amino acids. Trimming left V 2 bases short and J 0 bases short, with 11 bases between. The germline V gene has CDR1 KGHSH and CDR2 LQKENI. CDR3 region: CASSPSSPSSGANVLTF. The CDR3 DNA follows: TGTGCCAGCTCACCAAGTTCCCCCAGCTCTGGGGCCAACGTCCTGACTTTC.

This clonotype was seen ten or more times. V gene TRBV14 combines with J gene TRBJ2-7; no clear D. CDR3 length: 15 amino acids. Germline-derived CDR1 and CDR2 are SGHDN and FVKESK. The ends were cut back, 5 bases at V and 5 bases at J, with 19 bases in the middle. The CDR3 spells CASSEMRGRWHEQYF. The DNA of the CDR3 is TGTGCCAGCAGCGAGATGCGTGGGCGGTGGCACGAGCAGTACTTC.

This clonotype was counted ten times or more. The chain employs TRBV3-1 and TRBJ1-1; D might be TRBD1 (6 bases). Germline CDR1 and CDR2: LGHDT and YNNKEL (reference sequence). V was clipped by 3 bases and J by 4 bases, with 12 bases between them. The CDR3 is made up of 14 amino acids. The CDR3 sequence: CASSHEDSFTEAFF. Written as DNA, the CDR3 is TGTGCCAGCAGCCATGAGGACAGTTTCACTGAAGCTTTCTTT.